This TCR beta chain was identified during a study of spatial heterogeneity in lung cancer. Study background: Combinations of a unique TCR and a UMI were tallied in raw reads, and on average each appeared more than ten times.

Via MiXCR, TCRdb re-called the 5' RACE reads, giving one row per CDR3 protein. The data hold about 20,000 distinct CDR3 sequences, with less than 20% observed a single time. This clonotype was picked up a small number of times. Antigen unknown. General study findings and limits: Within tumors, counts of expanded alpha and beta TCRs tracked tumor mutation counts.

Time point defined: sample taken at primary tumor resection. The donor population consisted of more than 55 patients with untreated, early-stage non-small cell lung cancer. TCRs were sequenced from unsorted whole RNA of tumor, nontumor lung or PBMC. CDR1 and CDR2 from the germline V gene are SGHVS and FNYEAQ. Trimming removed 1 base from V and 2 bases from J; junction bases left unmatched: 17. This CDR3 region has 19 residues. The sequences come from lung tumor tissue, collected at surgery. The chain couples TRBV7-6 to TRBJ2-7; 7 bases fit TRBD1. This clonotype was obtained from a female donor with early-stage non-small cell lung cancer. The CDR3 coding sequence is TGTGCCAGCAGCTTAGGGACCTGGGACAGAGAAACGACAACCTACGAGCAGTACTTC. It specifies CASSLGTWDRETTTYEQYF. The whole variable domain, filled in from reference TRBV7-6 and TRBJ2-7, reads GAGVSQSPRYKVTKRGQDVALRCDPISGHVSLYWYRQALGQGPEFLTYFNYEAQQDKSGLPNDRFSAERPEGSISTLTIQRTEQRDSAMYRCASSLGTWDRETTTYEQYFGPGTRLTVT.